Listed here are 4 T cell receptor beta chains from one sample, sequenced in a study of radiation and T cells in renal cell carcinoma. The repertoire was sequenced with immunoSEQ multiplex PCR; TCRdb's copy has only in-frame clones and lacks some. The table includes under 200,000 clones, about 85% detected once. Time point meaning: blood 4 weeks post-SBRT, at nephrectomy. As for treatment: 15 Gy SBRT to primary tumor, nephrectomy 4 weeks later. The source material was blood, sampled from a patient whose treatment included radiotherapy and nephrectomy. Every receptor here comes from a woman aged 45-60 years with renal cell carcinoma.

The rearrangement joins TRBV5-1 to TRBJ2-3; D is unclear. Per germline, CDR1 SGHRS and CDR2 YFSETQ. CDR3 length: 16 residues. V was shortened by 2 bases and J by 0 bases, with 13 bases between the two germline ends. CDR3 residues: CASSLTSTGSTDTQYF. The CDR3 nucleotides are TGCGCCAGCAGCTTAACATCTACGGGTAGCACAGATACGCAGTATTTT.

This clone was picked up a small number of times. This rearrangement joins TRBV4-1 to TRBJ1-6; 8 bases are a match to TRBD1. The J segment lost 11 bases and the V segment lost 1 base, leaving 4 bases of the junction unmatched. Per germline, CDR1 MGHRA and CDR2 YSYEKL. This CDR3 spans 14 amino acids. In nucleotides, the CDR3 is TGCGCCAGCAGCCAAGCAGGGGGCATACCACCCCTCCACTTT. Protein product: CASSQAGGIPPLHF.

This CDR3 reads CASSSDTSGGVNNEQFF. Written as DNA, the CDR3 is TGTGCCAGCAGTTCAGATACTAGCGGGGGGGTAAACAATGAGCAGTTCTTC. The chain couples TRBV7-2 to TRBJ2-1, with 13 bases fitting TRBD2. Trimming took 6 bases from V and 5 from J; bases not matched to a gene: 10. Germline V CDR1 and CDR2: SGHTA, FQGNSA. The CDR3 length is 17 residues.

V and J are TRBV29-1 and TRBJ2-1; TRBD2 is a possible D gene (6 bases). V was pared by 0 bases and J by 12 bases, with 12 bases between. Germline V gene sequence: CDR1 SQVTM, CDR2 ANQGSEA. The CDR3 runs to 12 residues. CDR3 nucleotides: TGCAGCGTTGAAGAGGGGACTTTTGGGCAGTTCTTC. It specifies CSVEEGTFGQFF.